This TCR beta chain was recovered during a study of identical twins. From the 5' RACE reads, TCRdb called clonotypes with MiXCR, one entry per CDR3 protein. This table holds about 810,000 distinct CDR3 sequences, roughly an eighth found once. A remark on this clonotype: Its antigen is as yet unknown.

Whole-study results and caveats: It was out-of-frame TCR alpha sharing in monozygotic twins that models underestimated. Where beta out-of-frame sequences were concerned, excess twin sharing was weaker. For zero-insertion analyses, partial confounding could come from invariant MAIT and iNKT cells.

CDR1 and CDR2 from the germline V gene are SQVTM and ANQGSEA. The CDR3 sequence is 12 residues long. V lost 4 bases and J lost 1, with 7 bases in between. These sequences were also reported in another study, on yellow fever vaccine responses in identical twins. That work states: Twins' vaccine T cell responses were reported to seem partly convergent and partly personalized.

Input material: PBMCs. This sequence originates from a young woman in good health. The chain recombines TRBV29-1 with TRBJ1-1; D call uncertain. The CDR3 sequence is CSVGNTNTEAFF. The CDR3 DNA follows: TGCAGCGTTGGGAACACGAACACTGAAGCTTTCTTT.